Below are 27 T cell receptor beta chains sequenced from a single sample in a study of T cells in Graves' hyperthyroidism and ophthalmopathy. TCR beta CDR3 region amplification was performed from RNA transcripts. In the first-round RT-PCR of the TCR CDR3, the HTBI primer set was used. One entry per CDR3 protein results from TCRdb running MiXCR on the multiplex PCR reads. The sample shows about 710,000 distinct CDR3 sequences, approximately 16% of them seen only once. The sample consisted of blood. The receptors stem from a man aged 18-30 years with Graves' hyperthyroidism.

The chain carries TRBV19 and TRBJ2-4; D remains ambiguous. This CDR3 spans 15 amino acids. Germline CDR1 and CDR2: LNHDA and SQIVND (reference sequence). V was shortened by 7 bases and J by 0 bases, with 13 bases between the two germline ends. The CDR3 DNA reads TGTGCCAGTACCAAGACTGGAATAGCCAAAAACATTCAGTACTTC. Amino acids: CASTKTGIAKNIQYF.

V usage is TRBV10-3 and J usage is TRBJ2-7; weak D call: TRBD2 (6 bases). The CDR3 consists of 15 residues. Trimming shortened V by 6 bases and J by 4 bases, and 19 bases separated the two germline ends. Germline lookup yields CDR1 ENHRY and CDR2 SYGVKD. The CDR3 DNA reads TGTGCCATCAGCCGCGAGGGGCGGGGCCCATACGAGCAGTACTTC. Translating gives CAISREGRGPYEQYF.

Only a few counts were recorded for this clonotype. This sequence joins TRBV4-1 and TRBJ2-7; TRBD2 aligns across 7 bases. The CDR3 spans 14 residues. Germline values: CDR1 MGHRA, CDR2 YSYEKL. V lost 2 bases, J lost 5 bases, and 6 bases stayed unmatched. CDR3 nucleotide sequence: TGCGCCAGCAGCCAACCGGGACTACTTCACGAGCAGTACTTC. Translation: CASSQPGLLHEQYF.

The chain recombines TRBV18 with TRBJ2-7; a possible D gene is TRBD1 (7 bases). The V end was cut by 5 bases, the J end by 2 bases, with 19 bases between. Per the germline V gene, CDR1 is KGHSH and CDR2 is LQKENI. This CDR3 is built from 16 residues. CDR3 amino acids: CASSNGGTAMTYEQYF. CDR3 bases: TGTGCCAGCTCAAATGGCGGGACAGCGATGACCTACGAGCAGTACTTC.

The genes are TRBV4-3 and TRBJ1-2; perhaps TRBD1 as D (6 bases). The CDR3 consists of 15 residues. The V end lost 0 bases, the J end lost 4 bases, and 12 bases lay between the germline ends. Germline values: CDR1 LGHNA, CDR2 YSLEER. The CDR3 coding sequence is TGCGCCAGCAGCCAAGAGCAGGCAGGGGCCTATGGCTACACCTTC. Protein: CASSQEQAGAYGYTF.

This clonotype was recorded at least ten times. V usage is TRBV18 and J usage is TRBJ1-1, with D maybe TRBD1 (6 bases). CDR1 is KGHSH and CDR2 is LQKENI in the germline V gene. The length of the CDR3 is 12 residues. With 4 bases removed from V and 10 bases from J, the gap between germline ends came to 13 bases. In nucleotides, the CDR3 is TGTGCCAGCTCACTCAGGGGATTGATAGCTTTCTTT. It translates to CASSLRGLIAFF.

This clonotype was picked up many times. The CDR3 loop reads CASRTGTSGMSGETQYF. CDR3 in DNA: TGTGCCAGCAGGACCGGGACTAGCGGGATGTCAGGCGAGACCCAGTACTTC. The chain is built from TRBV7-9 and TRBJ2-5, with 13 bases fitting TRBD2. Germline CDR1 reads SEHNR; CDR2 reads FQNEAQ (reference sequence). After removal of 6 bases from V and 5 bases from J, the junction contained 12 bases not matched to a gene. This CDR3 contains 17 residues.

This clonotype was counted at least ten times. The V and J genes are TRBV18 and TRBJ2-1; tentative D call: TRBD2 (5 bases). Germline V gives CDR1 KGHSH, CDR2 LQKENI. The V gene lost 0 bases and the J gene lost 3 bases, with 9 bases spanning the gap. The length of the CDR3 is 15 residues. The CDR3 reads CASSPPRASYNEQFF. The CDR3 DNA sequence: TGTGCCAGCTCACCACCGAGGGCAAGCTACAATGAGCAGTTCTTC. Using reference TRBV18 and TRBJ2-1 for the parts outside the CDR3, the full variable domain is NAGVMQNPRHLVRRRGQEARLRCSPMKGHSHVYWYRQLPEEGLKFMVYLQKENIIDESGMPKERFSAEFPKEGPSILRIQQVVRGDSAAYFCASSPPRASYNEQFFGPGTRLTVL.

This clonotype was counted many times. The chain has TRBV12-5 and TRBJ2-1; no definite D call. The V gene's germline CDR1 is LGHNT and CDR2 FRNRAP. With 1 base removed from V and 1 base from J, the gap between germline ends came to 5 bases. The CDR3 totals 14 residues. The CDR3 reads CASGLGGSYNEQFF. CDR3 DNA: TGTGCTAGTGGTTTGGGCGGATCCTACAATGAGCAGTTCTTC.

This clonotype has at least ten counts. The chain couples TRBV20-1 to TRBJ2-7, with D tentatively TRBD2 (5 bases). Trimming took 6 bases from V and 3 from J, leaving 15 bases between them. Looked up from germline, CDR1 is DFQATT and CDR2 is SNEGSKA (reference sequence). There are 13 residues in the CDR3. CDR3 region: CSALGIAVYEQYF. DNA of the CDR3: TGCAGTGCCCTCGGGATCGCGGTCTACGAGCAGTACTTC.

This clonotype showed up many times. This chain connects TRBV28 to TRBJ1-1; no reliable D call. Germline V gene sequence: CDR1 MDHEN, CDR2 SYDVKM. Trimming took off 6 bases at V and 6 bases at J, with 17 bases between the two ends. CDR3 length: 14 amino acids. CDR3 DNA: TGTGCCAGCAGGGCCTCCCGCATAGGACCTGAAGCTTTCTTT. Protein sequence: CASRASRIGPEAFF.

Comments on this clonotype: Possible read error: a much larger clone is one base away. The gene calls are TRBV7-9 and TRBJ2-5, with a tentative D call TRBD1 (5 bases). Germline CDR1 is SEHNR and CDR2 is FQNEAQ (reference sequence). Trimming took off 4 bases at V and 5 bases at J, with 14 bases between the two ends. The CDR3 runs to 14 residues. The CDR3 DNA reads TGTGCCAGCAGCTCGTCAGGGATACGCGAGACCCAGTACTTC. Translation: CASSSSGIRETQYF.

This clonotype was counted many times. The rearrangement uses TRBV7-8 and TRBJ2-3, with D perhaps TRBD1 (5 bases). Germline loops: CDR1 SGHVS, CDR2 FQNEAQ. CDR3 length: 15 amino acids. Trimming removed 1 base at V and 3 bases at J, with 11 bases between. The CDR3: CASSLEPRDTDTQYF. The CDR3 DNA reads as TGTGCCAGCAGCTTAGAACCCAGGGATACAGATACGCAGTATTTT.

This clonotype has ten or more counts. The chain joins TRBV6-1 to TRBJ2-1; 10 bases fit TRBD1. The germline gives CDR1 MNHNS, CDR2 SASEGT. Trimming took 5 bases from V and 8 from J; bases not matched to a gene: 9. The CDR3 sequence is 15 residues long. CDR3 DNA: TGTGCCAGCAGTTCGACCGGGACAGGGGCTTATGAGCAGTTCTTC. Protein product: CASSSTGTGAYEQFF.

This clonotype was picked up a small number of times. CDR3: CASSLGNSFGNQPQHF. For the CDR3, the DNA is TGCGCCAGCAGCTTGGGAAACAGTTTTGGCAATCAGCCCCAGCATTTT. V gene TRBV5-1 combines with J gene TRBJ1-5, with unresolved D. The CDR3 totals 16 residues. CDR1 and CDR2 (germline): SGHRS, YFSETQ. Trimming took off 0 bases at V and 2 bases at J, with 12 bases between the two ends.

This clonotype showed up just a few times. The rearrangement links TRBV7-2 to TRBJ2-1; perhaps TRBD1 as D (5 bases). Germline V CDR1 and CDR2: SGHTA, FQGNSA. CDR3 length: 14 residues. Trimming left V 3 bases short and J 2 bases short, with 8 bases between. The CDR3: CASSFGRAYNEQFF. DNA of the CDR3: TGTGCCAGCAGCTTTGGCAGGGCCTACAATGAGCAGTTCTTC.

This chain links TRBV28 with TRBJ2-2, with TRBD2 matching over 8 bases. Germline loops: CDR1 MDHEN, CDR2 SYDVKM. Trimming cost V 7 bases and J 6 bases; bases outside gene matches: 10. This CDR3 contains 15 residues. The CDR3 reads CASITPREGPGELFF. CDR3 sequence (DNA): TGTGCCAGCATAACCCCTCGGGAGGGCCCCGGGGAGCTGTTTTTT.

This clonotype was counted between two and nine times. The chain links TRBV7-3 to TRBJ1-5, with D perhaps matching TRBD1 (5 bases). This CDR3 region has 15 residues. V was cut by 6 bases and J by 3 bases, with 15 bases left in between. Germline lookup yields CDR1 SGHTA and CDR2 FQGTGA. Here the CDR3 reads CASRLGRLFNQPQHF. The DNA of the CDR3 is TGTGCCAGCAGGTTGGGACGGCTTTTCAATCAGCCCCAGCATTTT.

The chain couples TRBV20-1 to TRBJ1-4; D gene unclear. The CDR3 is 14 residues long. Trimming removed 5 bases at V and 0 bases at J, with 10 bases between. Per germline, CDR1 DFQATT and CDR2 SNEGSKA (reference sequence). The CDR3 region is CSAQKQTTNEKLFF. DNA for the CDR3: TGCAGTGCTCAAAAGCAGACAACTAATGAAAAACTGTTTTTT.

J is TRBJ2-7 and V is TRBV5-6; possibly TRBD1 or TRBD2 for D (5 bases each). V lost 1 base to trimming and J lost 7 bases, with 9 bases between them. The CDR3 consists of 12 residues. Germline V CDR1 and CDR2: SGHDT, YYEEEE. This chain's CDR3 is CASSLMGVEQYF. DNA for the CDR3: TGTGCCAGCAGCTTGATGGGGGTAGAGCAGTACTTC.

This clonotype has only a few counts. The chain links TRBV20-1 to TRBJ2-5; TRBD1 might be the D (6 bases). Trimming cost V 1 base and J 2 bases, with 11 bases left between them. This CDR3 has 14 residues. Germline assignment: CDR1 DFQATT and CDR2 SNEGSKA (reference sequence). CDR3 residues: CSARVGGGQETQYF. CDR3 in DNA: TGCAGTGCTAGAGTAGGGGGTGGTCAAGAGACCCAGTACTTC.

There are many counts of this clonotype. V is TRBV28 and J is TRBJ2-7, with TRBD2 matching 13 bases. Trimming removed 3 bases from V and 0 bases from J; junction bases left unmatched: 8. Germline V gene lookup returns CDR1 MDHEN and CDR2 SYDVKM. This CDR3 comprises 18 residues. CDR3 in DNA: TGTGCCAGCAGTTTCCGGACTAGCGGGAGAACGGGCTCCTACGAGCAGTACTTC. Translated, it gives CASSFRTSGRTGSYEQYF.

Note on this clonotype: Possible read error: a much larger clone is one base away. The chain uses TRBV11-2 and TRBJ2-1, with TRBD1 matching over 9 bases. The CDR3 runs 12 residues. CDR1 and CDR2 from the germline V gene are SGHAT and FQNNGV. Trimming at V came to 5 bases and at J to 13 bases, leaving 6 bases not matched to a gene. CDR3 amino acids: CASSRDRETQFF. The CDR3 coding sequence is TGTGCCAGCAGCCGGGACAGGGAGACCCAGTTCTTC.

This clonotype occurred a few times. The V call is TRBV4-2, the J call TRBJ1-1, with 7 nucleotides matching TRBD1. The trim removed 1 base at V and 0 bases at J, leaving 2 bases unmatched. The CDR3 consists of 15 residues. The germline V gene encodes CDR1 LGHNA and CDR2 YNFKEQ. The CDR3 spells CASSQGGQLNTEAFF. CDR3 nucleotides: TGTGCCAGCAGCCAAGGGGGACAGCTGAACACTGAAGCTTTCTTT.

The chain has TRBV27 and TRBJ1-5; TRBD1 matches at 8 bases. The germline V gene has CDR1 MNHEY and CDR2 SMNVEV (reference sequence). CDR3 size: 13 residues. J lost 6 bases, V lost 10 bases, and 8 bases had no gene match. In nucleotides, the CDR3 is TGTGCCATCCGGGACAGGTTGGTTCAGCCCCAGCATTTT. This translates into CAIRDRLVQPQHF.

This clonotype was detected many times. This chain uses TRBV27 with TRBJ2-3, with TRBD2 identical over 8 bases. The CDR3 loop spans 15 amino acids. Trimming cost V 2 bases and J 5 bases; bases outside gene matches: 6. Germline CDR1 reads MNHEY; CDR2 reads SMNVEV (reference sequence). CDR3 in amino acids: CASSLQAGAGDTQYF. The CDR3 coding sequence is TGTGCCAGCAGTTTACAAGCGGGAGCCGGAGATACGCAGTATTTT.

The V gene is TRBV9, the J gene TRBJ2-3; no firm D call. The CDR3 spans 16 residues. Germline CDR1 is SGDLS and CDR2 is YYNGEE. Trimming left V 2 bases short and J 4 bases short, with 17 bases between. The CDR3 DNA reads as TGTGCCAGCAGCGTCGACGGACGCTCCTCCGCAGATACGCAGTATTTT. Amino acids: CASSVDGRSSADTQYF.